This is a list of T cell receptor beta chains from one sample in a study of regulatory and conventional T cells in RAG deficiency. Data came from immunoSEQ multiplex PCR; TCRdb stores just in-frame clones and leaves some out. The table has around 30,000 clones, around 89% seen once. These data also formed part of another study, on regulatory T cells.

Specimen: CD8+ T cells sorted from blood. The receptors were sampled from a human donor in good health. The CDR3 runs from the conserved cysteine through the conserved F or W. Each record gives: D gene, V gene, J gene, clone size, CDR3 protein, CDR3 DNA. A D gene is named only where the DNA matches it firmly. Rows give clone size only sometimes, using once, few, many, or a class for an expanded clone.

.	TRBV5-6	TRBJ1-2	few	CASSLSSAGVGYTF	TGTGCCAGCAGCTTGTCGTCGGCAGGGGTCGGCTACACCTTC
.	TRBV7-9	TRBJ2-7	few	CASSRGGSYEQYF	TGTGCCAGCAGCAGAGGGGGCTCCTACGAGCAGTACTTC
.	TRBV30	TRBJ2-7	.	CAWSAGISYEQYF	TGTGCCTGGAGTGCGGGCATATCCTACGAGCAGTACTTC
TRBD1	TRBV5-5	TRBJ2-7	.	CASSRGQGRSYEQYF	TGTGCCAGCAGCCGGGGACAGGGGAGGTCCTACGAGCAGTACTTC
.	TRBV19	TRBJ2-2	.	CASSPRDSTGELFF	TGTGCCAGTAGTCCGCGGGACTCCACCGGGGAGCTGTTTTTT
.	TRBV18	TRBJ2-7	large	CASSPDYEQYF	TGTGCCAGCTCACCAGACTACGAGCAGTACTTC
.	TRBV11-2	TRBJ2-3	.	CASTPEIAPDTQYF	TGTGCCAGCACCCCAGAGATCGCTCCAGATACGCAGTATTTT
.	TRBV9	TRBJ1-5	.	CASSVGQGQPQHF	TGTGCCAGCAGCGTAGGCCAAGGGCAGCCCCAGCATTTT
.	TRBV4-1	TRBJ2-2	.	CASSQGQGSGELFF	TGCGCCAGCAGCCAAGGCCAGGGAAGCGGGGAGCTGTTTTTT
.	TRBV9	TRBJ2-2	.	CASSVRRGTGELFF	TGTGCCAGCAGCGTCAGAAGGGGCACCGGGGAGCTGTTTTTT
.	TRBV25-1	TRBJ2-7	.	CASSEFVPVQGYYEQYF	TGTGCCAGCAGTGAATTCGTTCCGGTCCAGGGGTACTACGAGCAGTACTTC
.	TRBV6-5	TRBJ2-7	.	CASSYTKVTYYEQYF	TGTGCCAGCAGTTACACCAAAGTAACCTACTACGAGCAGTACTTC
.	TRBV5-1	TRBJ1-1	.	CASSLGLGDPNTEAFF	TGCGCCAGCAGCCTTGGGCTAGGGGACCCGAACACTGAAGCTTTCTTT
.	TRBV27	TRBJ2-7	.	CASSFSASSTYEQYF	TGTGCCAGCAGTTTTTCGGCTAGTTCCACCTACGAGCAGTACTTC
.	TRBV14	TRBJ2-1	.	CASSQDPGDSYNEQFF	TGTGCCAGCAGCCAAGACCCCGGTGATTCCTACAATGAGCAGTTCTTC
TRBD1	TRBV6-5	TRBJ1-1	.	CASSYGPGQPFF	TGTGCCAGCAGTTACGGGCCGGGACAGCCTTTCTTT